The T cell receptor beta chain under discussion was sequenced for a study of radiation and T cells in renal cell carcinoma. The V gene lost 1 base and the J gene lost 5 bases, with 14 bases spanning the gap. CDR1 SGHTA and CDR2 FQGNSA come from the germline V gene. The CDR3 has 15 residues. Sample time point: blood 2 weeks post-SBRT. Treatment here: 15 Gy SBRT to primary tumor, nephrectomy 4 weeks later. The patient's renal cell carcinoma had clear cell pathology. Sequenced by immunoSEQ multiplex PCR; TCRdb stores in-frame clones only, minus some. The table shows fewer than 90,000 clones, with 65% to 90% occurring only once.

The clonotype was recovered from a woman in her forties or fifties with renal cell carcinoma. The chain is built from TRBV7-2 and TRBJ2-5; D is perhaps TRBD1 or TRBD2 (5 bases each). The sequencing here drew on blood, taken from a patient whose treatment included radiotherapy and nephrectomy. The CDR3 region has the DNA TGTGCCAGCAGCTTAGATCCAGGGAGTACGGAGACCCAGTACTTC. Translated, it gives CASSLDPGSTETQYF. Combining the CDR3 with reference TRBV7-2 and TRBJ2-5 gives the whole variable domain GAGVSQSPSNKVTEKGKDVELRCDPISGHTALYWYRQSLGQGLEFLIYFQGNSAPDKSGLPSDRFSAERTGGSVSTLTIQRTQQEDSAVYLCASSLDPGSTETQYFGPGTRLLVL.